The entry below gives a single T cell receptor beta chain sequence along with its context. The assay was immunoSEQ multiplex PCR, and TCRdb's table has in-frame clones only and misses some. The sample lists around 57,000 clones, 91% seen once, with about 2.2% in the top ten. The sample is drawn from a study of T cell changes during pregnancy in multiple sclerosis. The source is a female donor in good health, enrolled as a control in a pregnancy study. The sequenced sample was peripheral blood, obtained in the third trimester of pregnancy.

The CDR3 protein is CASRGTTETGELFF. CDR3 nucleotide sequence: TGTGCCAGCAGGGGGACAACGGAGACCGGGGAGCTGTTTTTT. This chain links TRBV6-5 with TRBJ2-2, with a weak D call TRBD1 (6 bases). Germline V gives CDR1 MNHEY, CDR2 SVGAGI. Trimming pared 6 bases from V and 5 bases from J, leaving 13 bases between. The CDR3 has 14 amino acids.